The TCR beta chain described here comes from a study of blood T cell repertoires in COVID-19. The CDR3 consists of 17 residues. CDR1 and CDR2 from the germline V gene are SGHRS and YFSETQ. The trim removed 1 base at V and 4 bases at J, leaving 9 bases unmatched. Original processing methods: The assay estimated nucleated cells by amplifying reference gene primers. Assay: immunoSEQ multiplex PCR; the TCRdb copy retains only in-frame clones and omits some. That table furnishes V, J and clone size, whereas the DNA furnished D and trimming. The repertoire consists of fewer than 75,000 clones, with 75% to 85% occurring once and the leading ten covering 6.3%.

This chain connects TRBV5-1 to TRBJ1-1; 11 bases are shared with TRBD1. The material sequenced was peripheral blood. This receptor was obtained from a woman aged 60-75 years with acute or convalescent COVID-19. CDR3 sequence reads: CASSLFGTGGWITEAFF. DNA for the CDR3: TGCGCCAGCAGCTTGTTTGGGACAGGGGGTTGGATCACTGAAGCTTTCTTT. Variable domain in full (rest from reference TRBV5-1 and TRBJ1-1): KAGVTQTPRYLIKTRGQQVTLSCSPISGHRSVSWYQQTPGQGLQFLFEYFSETQRNKGNFPGRFSGRQFSNSRSEMNVSTLELGDSALYLCASSLFGTGGWITEAFFGQGTRLTVV.